The rows below give T cell receptor beta chains drawn from one sample of a study of low-dose radiotherapy and immunotherapy resistance in tumors. One entry per CDR3 protein, called by TCRdb with MiXCR from the reads. The repertoire holds around 90,000 distinct CDR3 sequences, with approximately 19% as singletons. The specimen was PBMCs, collected before treatment. These receptors all stem from a male donor with prostate cancer. CDR3s include the opening cysteine and the closing phenylalanine or tryptophan. Each record gives: D gene, clone size, V gene, J gene, CDR3 protein, CDR3 DNA. D genes are given only for firm matches. Part of the rows lack a size; the others show once, few, many or a class for expanded clones.

D gene: TRBD2; clone size: many; V gene: TRBV5-1; J gene: TRBJ2-7; CDR3 protein: CASSLVDSGTEQYF; CDR3 DNA: TGCGCCAGCAGCTTGGTCGATAGCGGGACCGAGCAGTACTTC
D gene: NA; clone size: many; V gene: TRBV15; J gene: TRBJ2-5; CDR3 protein: CATSRDKYQETRYF; CDR3 DNA: TGTGCCACCAGCAGGGACAAGTACCAAGAGACCCGGTACTTC
D gene: NA; clone size: NA; V gene: TRBV6-5; J gene: TRBJ1-5; CDR3 protein: CASRSNLNQPQHF; CDR3 DNA: TGTGCCAGCAGGTCCAACCTAAATCAGCCCCAGCATTTT
D gene: NA; clone size: many; V gene: TRBV6-1; J gene: TRBJ2-3; CDR3 protein: CASSQLGGRGNTQYF; CDR3 DNA: TGTGCCAGCAGCCAGTTAGGGGGAAGAGGGAATACGCAGTATTTT
D gene: NA; clone size: many; V gene: TRBV6-2/TRBV6-3; J gene: TRBJ2-7; CDR3 protein: CASSQDGPLYEQYF; CDR3 DNA: TGTGCCAGCAGTCAAGACGGCCCCCTCTACGAGCAGTACTTC
D gene: NA; clone size: many; V gene: TRBV4-1; J gene: TRBJ2-7; CDR3 protein: CASSQDLAGFRYEQYF; CDR3 DNA: TGCGCCAGCAGCCAAGATTTGGCAGGGTTTAGGTACGAGCAGTACTTC
D gene: NA; clone size: NA; V gene: TRBV28; J gene: TRBJ2-3; CDR3 protein: CATSPQRSTDTQYF; CDR3 DNA: TGTGCCACCAGTCCCCAGCGGAGCACAGATACGCAGTATTTT
D gene: TRBD2; clone size: many; V gene: TRBV7-2; J gene: TRBJ2-5; CDR3 protein: CASSYIAGAGETQYF; CDR3 DNA: TGTGCCAGCAGCTATATAGCGGGGGCAGGAGAGACCCAGTACTTC
D gene: NA; clone size: many; V gene: TRBV28; J gene: TRBJ2-5; CDR3 protein: CASSFPDGAQYF; CDR3 DNA: TGTGCCAGCAGTTTTCCGGATGGGGCCCAGTACTTC
D gene: TRBD1; clone size: many; V gene: TRBV19; J gene: TRBJ1-2; CDR3 protein: CASSWTGAQDGYTF; CDR3 DNA: TGTGCCAGTAGCTGGACAGGGGCGCAGGATGGCTACACCTTC
D gene: TRBD1; clone size: many; V gene: TRBV20-1; J gene: TRBJ1-2; CDR3 protein: CSAWDSRGYGYTF; CDR3 DNA: TGCAGTGCTTGGGACAGTCGGGGTTATGGCTACACCTTC
D gene: TRBD1; clone size: many; V gene: TRBV27; J gene: TRBJ1-3; CDR3 protein: CASSLSRDSGNTIYF; CDR3 DNA: TGTGCCAGCAGTTTATCCCGGGACAGTGGAAACACCATATATTTT
D gene: TRBD1; clone size: many; V gene: TRBV9; J gene: TRBJ2-7; CDR3 protein: CASSVADRDYEQYF; CDR3 DNA: TGTGCCAGCAGCGTAGCCGACAGGGACTACGAGCAGTACTTC
D gene: NA; clone size: few; V gene: TRBV7-2; J gene: TRBJ1-1; CDR3 protein: CASSLSTGVNTEAFF; CDR3 DNA: TGTGCCAGCAGCTTATCGACAGGAGTAAACACTGAAGCTTTCTTT
D gene: TRBD2; clone size: many; V gene: TRBV5-6; J gene: TRBJ2-2; CDR3 protein: CASSSTSGGPVATGELFF; CDR3 DNA: TGTGCCAGCAGCTCGACTAGCGGGGGGCCAGTTGCCACCGGGGAGCTGTTTTTT
D gene: TRBD2; clone size: many; V gene: TRBV19; J gene: TRBJ2-1; CDR3 protein: CASSVPGLASRSYNEQFF; CDR3 DNA: TGTGCCAGTAGTGTCCCGGGACTAGCGTCGCGCTCCTACAATGAGCAGTTCTTC
D gene: TRBD2; clone size: many; V gene: TRBV3-1; J gene: TRBJ2-2; CDR3 protein: CASSHATGLAGVHFTNTGELFF; CDR3 DNA: TGTGCCAGCAGCCACGCTACGGGACTAGCGGGAGTCCATTTTACTAACACCGGGGAGCTGTTTTTT
D gene: NA; clone size: many; V gene: TRBV7-9; J gene: TRBJ2-1; CDR3 protein: CASSSPDSDEQFF; CDR3 DNA: TGTGCCAGCAGCTCACCCGACAGCGATGAGCAGTTCTTC
D gene: NA; clone size: many; V gene: TRBV30; J gene: TRBJ1-1; CDR3 protein: CAWSVAPLNTEAFF; CDR3 DNA: TGTGCCTGGAGTGTAGCACCGCTTAACACTGAAGCTTTCTTT
D gene: TRBD1; clone size: many; V gene: TRBV20-1; J gene: TRBJ2-1; CDR3 protein: CSAPDRAGSYNEQFF; CDR3 DNA: TGCAGTGCACCGGACAGGGCGGGCTCCTACAATGAGCAGTTCTTC
D gene: NA; clone size: many; V gene: TRBV5-1; J gene: TRBJ1-1; CDR3 protein: CASSLSGGNTEAFF; CDR3 DNA: TGTGCCAGCAGCCTATCTGGGGGAAACACTGAAGCTTTCTTT
D gene: TRBD2; clone size: many; V gene: TRBV7-9; J gene: TRBJ2-1; CDR3 protein: CASRPSGGGPSEQFF; CDR3 DNA: TGTGCCAGCAGACCGAGCGGGGGAGGGCCGAGTGAGCAGTTCTTC
D gene: NA; clone size: many; V gene: TRBV20-1; J gene: TRBJ1-6; CDR3 protein: CSAQQAQLNNSPLHF; CDR3 DNA: TGCAGTGCGCAACAGGCGCAACTTAATAATTCACCCCTCCACTTT
D gene: TRBD1; clone size: many; V gene: TRBV6-4; J gene: TRBJ1-4; CDR3 protein: CASIRQGGEKLFF; CDR3 DNA: TGTGCCAGCATAAGACAGGGCGGGGAAAAACTGTTTTTT
D gene: NA; clone size: many; V gene: TRBV6-2/TRBV6-3; J gene: TRBJ1-2; CDR3 protein: CASTLSGGYGYTF; CDR3 DNA: TGTGCCAGCACCTTATCTGGAGGATATGGCTACACCTTC
D gene: TRBD2; clone size: many; V gene: TRBV3-1; J gene: TRBJ2-5; CDR3 protein: CASSLGTSGSFLETQYF; CDR3 DNA: TGTGCCAGCAGCCTTGGGACTAGCGGGAGTTTTCTGGAGACCCAGTACTTC
D gene: NA; clone size: many; V gene: TRBV6-1; J gene: TRBJ1-5; CDR3 protein: CASSGSGVSNQPQHF; CDR3 DNA: TGTGCCAGCAGTGGCTCAGGGGTATCCAATCAGCCCCAGCATTTT
D gene: TRBD2; clone size: many; V gene: TRBV5-4; J gene: TRBJ2-5; CDR3 protein: CASSIAGGRSGWMTQYF; CDR3 DNA: TGTGCCAGCAGTATAGCGGGGGGACGTTCTGGGTGGATGACCCAGTACTTC
D gene: NA; clone size: many; V gene: TRBV12-3/TRBV12-4; J gene: TRBJ1-5; CDR3 protein: CASSFMSERQPQHF; CDR3 DNA: TGTGCCAGCAGTTTTATGTCGGAACGTCAGCCCCAGCATTTT
D gene: TRBD2; clone size: NA; V gene: TRBV4-2; J gene: TRBJ2-1; CDR3 protein: CASSQETSGGPNPPEQFF; CDR3 DNA: TGTGCCAGCAGCCAAGAGACTAGCGGGGGGCCCAACCCCCCTGAGCAGTTCTTC
D gene: NA; clone size: NA; V gene: TRBV5-1; J gene: TRBJ2-5; CDR3 protein: CASSLTTETQYF; CDR3 DNA: TGCGCCAGCAGTCTCACCACGGAGACCCAGTACTTC
D gene: NA; clone size: many; V gene: TRBV19; J gene: TRBJ2-1; CDR3 protein: CASSVRGAEQFF; CDR3 DNA: TGTGCCAGTAGTGTAAGGGGAGCTGAGCAGTTCTTC
D gene: TRBD2; clone size: many; V gene: TRBV28; J gene: TRBJ2-7; CDR3 protein: CASSSRGLAPRDEQYF; CDR3 DNA: TGTGCCAGCAGTTCCCGGGGACTAGCCCCAAGAGACGAGCAGTACTTC
D gene: NA; clone size: many; V gene: TRBV5-1; J gene: TRBJ2-7; CDR3 protein: CASSLLFGSQSSYEQYF; CDR3 DNA: TGCGCCAGCAGCTTGCTCTTCGGCAGCCAGAGCTCCTACGAGCAGTACTTC
D gene: TRBD2; clone size: many; V gene: TRBV12-3/TRBV12-4; J gene: TRBJ2-1; CDR3 protein: CASSLAPGLAVNEQFF; CDR3 DNA: TGTGCCAGCAGTTTGGCCCCGGGACTAGCGGTCAATGAGCAGTTCTTC
D gene: NA; clone size: many; V gene: TRBV7-9; J gene: TRBJ2-1; CDR3 protein: CASSVNNEQFF; CDR3 DNA: TGTGCCAGCAGCGTAAACAATGAGCAGTTCTTC
D gene: TRBD2; clone size: many; V gene: TRBV7-8; J gene: TRBJ2-1; CDR3 protein: CASRGSWAGGPYSSYNEQFF; CDR3 DNA: TGTGCCAGCAGGGGCTCCTGGGCGGGGGGGCCTTATTCCTCCTACAATGAGCAGTTCTTC
D gene: NA; clone size: many; V gene: TRBV10-3; J gene: TRBJ1-1; CDR3 protein: CATCGQLNTEAFF; CDR3 DNA: TGTGCCACGTGTGGACAGTTGAACACTGAAGCTTTCTTT
D gene: NA; clone size: NA; V gene: TRBV5-1; J gene: TRBJ2-3; CDR3 protein: CASSLFAADTQYF; CDR3 DNA: TGCGCCAGCAGCTTGTTCGCGGCAGATACGCAGTATTTT
D gene: NA; clone size: NA; V gene: TRBV5-1; J gene: TRBJ2-1; CDR3 protein: CASRAPGPDGNEQFF; CDR3 DNA: TGCGCCAGCAGAGCCCCGGGACCAGACGGGAATGAGCAGTTCTTC
D gene: NA; clone size: many; V gene: TRBV7-2; J gene: TRBJ2-5; CDR3 protein: CASSSTLARLLETQYF; CDR3 DNA: TGTGCCAGCAGCTCAACCCTGGCCAGACTCCTCGAGACCCAGTACTTC
D gene: NA; clone size: many; V gene: TRBV28; J gene: TRBJ1-1; CDR3 protein: CASTGFGQMNTEAFF; CDR3 DNA: TGTGCCAGCACGGGGTTTGGACAGATGAACACTGAAGCTTTCTTT
D gene: NA; clone size: many; V gene: TRBV12-3/TRBV12-4; J gene: TRBJ1-2; CDR3 protein: CASSPRTFPNYGYTF; CDR3 DNA: TGTGCCAGCAGTCCCCGGACCTTCCCTAACTATGGCTACACCTTC
D gene: TRBD2; clone size: many; V gene: TRBV5-4; J gene: TRBJ2-1; CDR3 protein: CASSHKREGYNEQFF; CDR3 DNA: TGTGCCAGCAGCCACAAGCGGGAGGGTTACAATGAGCAGTTCTTC
D gene: NA; clone size: many; V gene: TRBV14; J gene: TRBJ2-3; CDR3 protein: CASSFQNTQYF; CDR3 DNA: TGTGCCAGCAGCTTTCAAAATACGCAGTATTTT
D gene: NA; clone size: many; V gene: TRBV3-1; J gene: TRBJ2-7; CDR3 protein: CASSPPGQGPTYEQYF; CDR3 DNA: TGTGCCAGCAGCCCTCCGGGGCAGGGTCCAACCTACGAGCAGTACTTC
D gene: TRBD2; clone size: NA; V gene: TRBV3-1; J gene: TRBJ2-5; CDR3 protein: CASSQGTSGMETQYF; CDR3 DNA: TGTGCCAGCAGCCAGGGGACTAGCGGTATGGAGACCCAGTACTTC
D gene: NA; clone size: many; V gene: TRBV19; J gene: TRBJ1-3; CDR3 protein: CASIGPGNTIYF; CDR3 DNA: TGTGCCAGTATCGGACCTGGAAACACCATATATTTT
D gene: TRBD1; clone size: many; V gene: TRBV3-1; J gene: TRBJ1-1; CDR3 protein: CASSQERHGTGGTEAFF; CDR3 DNA: TGTGCCAGCAGCCAAGAAAGACACGGGACAGGGGGTACTGAAGCTTTCTTT
D gene: NA; clone size: many; V gene: TRBV5-1; J gene: TRBJ2-2; CDR3 protein: CASSRKVDTGELFF; CDR3 DNA: TGCGCCAGCAGTCGGAAGGTCGACACCGGGGAGCTGTTTTTT
D gene: NA; clone size: many; V gene: TRBV12-3/TRBV12-4; J gene: TRBJ2-1; CDR3 protein: CASSLWDTTRHGQFF; CDR3 DNA: TGTGCCAGCAGTTTGTGGGACACCACCCGGCATGGGCAGTTCTTC
D gene: TRBD1; clone size: many; V gene: TRBV20-1; J gene: TRBJ2-7; CDR3 protein: CSARDRGRSYEQYF; CDR3 DNA: TGCAGTGCTAGAGACAGGGGGCGATCCTACGAGCAGTACTTC
D gene: TRBD2; clone size: many; V gene: TRBV20-1; J gene: TRBJ2-1; CDR3 protein: CSARRTSGRATYEQFF; CDR3 DNA: TGCAGTGCGCGACGGACTAGCGGGAGGGCCACTTATGAGCAGTTCTTC
D gene: NA; clone size: many; V gene: TRBV19; J gene: TRBJ2-7; CDR3 protein: CASSIGYEQYF; CDR3 DNA: TGTGCCAGTAGTATCGGTTACGAGCAGTACTTC
D gene: NA; clone size: NA; V gene: TRBV4-3; J gene: TRBJ1-4; CDR3 protein: CASSQAYATNVKLFF; CDR3 DNA: TGCGCCAGCAGCCAAGCTTATGCAACTAACGTAAAACTGTTTTTT
D gene: TRBD2; clone size: many; V gene: TRBV7-2; J gene: TRBJ2-1; CDR3 protein: CASSERTSGLFEQFF; CDR3 DNA: TGTGCCAGCAGCGAAAGGACTAGCGGGTTGTTTGAGCAGTTCTTC
D gene: NA; clone size: many; V gene: TRBV6-2/TRBV6-3; J gene: TRBJ2-3; CDR3 protein: CASSYRVGTDTQYF; CDR3 DNA: TGTGCCAGCAGTTACAGGGTAGGCACAGATACGCAGTATTTT